Below are 20 T cell receptor beta chains sequenced from a single sample in a study of low-dose radiotherapy and immunotherapy resistance in tumors. TRAV- and TRBV-specific primers were used for first-strand cDNA, which covered alpha and beta chains. TCRs were put through approximately 20 PCR cycles of amplification with Phusion. A constant-region primer and the V-primer adapter served as the primer pair. One entry per CDR3 protein, called by TCRdb with MiXCR from the reads. The sample has 13,000 or so distinct CDR3 sequences, roughly 70% seen once. Receptor source: a human donor with advanced metastatic prostate, ovarian, gallbladder or colorectal cancer (not recorded which). This table probably holds off-target reads from a library built for another chain.

The chain couples TRBV2 to TRBJ2-1; TRBD2 matches at 7 bases. Losses at the gene ends were 8 bases for V and 8 bases for J; bases not matched to a gene: 12. CDR1 and CDR2 from the germline V gene are SNHLY and FYNNEI. The CDR3 is made up of 14 amino acids. For the CDR3, the DNA is TGTGCCAGCCAACCGGGACTATGGGCTGATGAGCAGTTCTTC. This encodes CASQPGLWADEQFF. The entire variable domain, with the rest obtained from reference TRBV2 and TRBJ2-1, is as follows: EPEVTQTPSHQVTQMGQEVILRCVPISNHLYFYWYRQILGQKVEFLVSFYNNEISEKSEIFDDQFSVERPDGSNFTLKIRSTKLEDSAMYFCASQPGLWADEQFFGPGTRLTVL.

J is TRBJ2-3 and V is TRBV27, with TRBD2 matching over 7 bases. Trimming cost V 5 bases and J 3 bases; bases outside gene matches: 17. The germline V gene encodes CDR1 MNHEY and CDR2 SMNVEV (reference sequence). CDR3 length: 18 residues. The CDR3: CASSRPPWGGRRTDTQYF. The CDR3 DNA sequence: TGTGCCAGCAGTCGTCCTCCGTGGGGAGGGAGGAGAACAGATACGCAGTATTTT.

This chain links TRBV5-6 with TRBJ2-3; D unclear. Trimming took 4 bases from V and 4 from J, leaving 16 bases between them. Germline V gene lookup returns CDR1 SGHDT and CDR2 YYEEEE. This CDR3 has 15 amino acids. CDR3 DNA: TGTGCCAGCAGCCGGTTTGGGTCCCCGCCAGATACGCAGTATTTT. Protein sequence: CASSRFGSPPDTQYF.

J is TRBJ2-2 and V is TRBV11-2, with D perhaps matching TRBD1 (6 bases). The length of the CDR3 is 15 residues. Trimming left V 5 bases short and J 2 bases short, with 12 bases between. Germline-derived CDR1 and CDR2 are SGHAT and FQNNGV. CDR3 DNA: TGTGCCAGCAGCCTTAACAGGGTTAACACCGGGGAGCTGTTTTTT. Translated: CASSLNRVNTGELFF.

V and J are TRBV7-2 and TRBJ2-5, with 15 nucleotides matching TRBD2. This CDR3 comprises 16 residues. CDR1 SGHTA and CDR2 FQGNSA come from the germline V gene. Trimming took 3 bases from V and 7 from J; bases not matched to a gene: 6. The CDR3 nucleotides read TGTGCCAGCAGCTTCTCCCCGGGACTAGCGGGGGGGACCCAGTACTTC. Its translation: CASSFSPGLAGGTQYF.

The rearrangement uses TRBV5-4 and TRBJ1-6; the D gene is possibly TRBD1 (6 bases). The germline V gene encodes CDR1 SGHNT and CDR2 YYREEE (reference sequence). The CDR3 is made up of 18 amino acids. Trimming left V 4 bases short and J 0 bases short, with 17 bases between. CDR3 residues: CASSPGAGPSSYNSPLHF. The DNA for the CDR3 is TGTGCCAGCAGCCCGGGGGCAGGGCCAAGCTCCTATAATTCACCCCTCCACTTT.

The rearrangement joins TRBV14 to TRBJ2-3; 7 nucleotides line up with TRBD1. CDR3 length equals 16 residues. With V trimmed by 5 bases and J by 6 bases, 14 bases remained unmatched. CDR1 SGHDN and CDR2 FVKESK come from the germline V gene. CDR3 protein: CASSSRTGPDLDTQYF. In DNA, the CDR3 is TGTGCCAGCAGCTCAAGGACAGGCCCGGACCTGGATACGCAGTATTTT.

The CDR3, as DNA: TGTGCCAGCAGCCCTCCTCTAGTGGCTGAGCAGTTCTTC. Amino acids: CASSPPLVAEQFF. The V call is TRBV7-9, the J call TRBJ2-1, with unresolved D. The length of the CDR3 is 13 residues. V shed 5 bases and J shed 9 bases, with 14 bases lying between them. Germline CDR1 SEHNR, CDR2 FQNEAQ (reference sequence).

V is TRBV27 and J is TRBJ1-1, with D uncertain. The V end was cut by 5 bases, the J end by 0 bases, with 13 bases between. CDR1 and CDR2 (germline): MNHEY, SMNVEV (reference sequence). The CDR3 spans 15 residues. CDR3 in amino acids: CASSLLGGMNTEAFF. As DNA, the CDR3 is TGTGCCAGCAGTCTCCTGGGCGGCATGAACACTGAAGCTTTCTTT.

The rearrangement joins TRBV21-1 to TRBJ2-3. TRBV21-1 is a pseudogene segment. CDR3 length: 15 amino acids. The CDR3 DNA reads as TGTGCCAGCATCCCAAGGGTGAAAAGCACAGATACGCAGTATTTT. Translation gives CASIPRVKSTDTQYF.

The gene calls are TRBV5-6 and TRBJ1-2; D is perhaps TRBD1 (5 bases). V was clipped by 2 bases and J by 6 bases, with 20 bases between them. This CDR3 region has 16 residues. Germline V gene sequence: CDR1 SGHDT, CDR2 YYEEEE. The CDR3 region has the DNA TGTGCCAGCAGCTTATCGGGGGATGGGTTCGTTGATGGCTACACCTTC. Translating gives CASSLSGDGFVDGYTF.

V is TRBV2 and J is TRBJ2-5, with D uncertain. The CDR3 consists of 12 residues. Germline CDR1 reads SNHLY; CDR2 reads FYNNEI. Trimming pared 2 bases from V and 13 bases from J, leaving 14 bases between. CDR3 in DNA: TGTGCCAGCAGTGAATGGTTCCAGCCCTGGTACTTC. This translates into CASSEWFQPWYF.

The chain uses TRBV6-2 or TRBV6-3 and TRBJ2-1; D is undetermined. V was pared by 5 bases and J by 6 bases, with 8 bases between. This CDR3 has 12 residues. Germline CDR1 reads MNHEY; CDR2 reads SVGEGT. For the CDR3, the DNA is TGTGCCAGCAGTCTCGGACCCAATGAGCAGTTCTTC. Its protein is CASSLGPNEQFF.

The chain links TRBV29-1 to TRBJ2-3; the match to TRBD2 covers 12 bases. Per the germline V gene, CDR1 is SQVTM and CDR2 is ANQGSEA. V lost 6 bases to trimming and J lost 1 base; unmatched junction nucleotides: 8. The CDR3 is 16 residues long. In DNA form, the CDR3 reads TGCAGCGTCCCTGGACTAGCGGGGTGGGGCACAGATACGCAGTATTTT. Translating it yields CSVPGLAGWGTDTQYF.

This clonotype was picked up a small number of times. The gene calls are TRBV6-2 or TRBV6-3 and TRBJ1-5; 9 bases fit TRBD1. Per the germline V gene, CDR1 is MNHEY and CDR2 is SVGEGT. The CDR3 sequence is 15 residues long. V was clipped by 6 bases and J by 6 bases; unmatched bases: 9. This CDR3 is CASRVSQGAGQPQHF. The DNA for the CDR3 is TGTGCCAGCAGAGTCTCACAGGGGGCAGGTCAGCCCCAGCATTTT.

The chain is built from TRBV12-3 or TRBV12-4 and TRBJ2-2; 7 bases line up with TRBD1. There are 16 residues in the CDR3. The ends lost 3 bases at V and 0 bases at J; junction bases unmatched: 4. The CDR3 spells CASSFHGQANTGELFF. The CDR3 DNA reads TGTGCCAGCAGTTTCCACGGACAGGCGAACACCGGGGAGCTGTTTTTT.

This clonotype was detected only once. The V call is TRBV13, the J call TRBJ2-3; 7 bases map to TRBD2. This CDR3 is 19 amino acids long. V trimming: 5 bases; J trimming: 2 bases; junction bases outside the gene matches: 19. In germline, CDR1 is PRHDT, CDR2 FYEKMQ (reference sequence). In DNA form, the CDR3 reads TGTGCCAGCAGCACCTATACCTTCGGGCGGGGGATATCCACAGATACGCAGTATTTT. Translation: CASSTYTFGRGISTDTQYF.

This clonotype appeared a single time. V gene TRBV25-1 combines with J gene TRBJ1-2; TRBD1 might be the D (5 bases). V lost 3 bases, J lost 5 bases, and 10 bases lay in between. The germline V gene encodes CDR1 MGHDK and CDR2 SYGVNS. This CDR3 contains 13 residues. CDR3 amino acids: CASSDRTRYGYTF. CDR3 in DNA: TGTGCCAGCAGTGACAGGACAAGATATGGCTACACCTTC.

This chain joins TRBV6-2 or TRBV6-3 and TRBJ1-1; no firm D call. The ends were cut back, 5 bases at V and 5 bases at J, with 15 bases in the middle. The CDR3 has 14 amino acids. From germline, CDR1 is MNHEY and CDR2 SVGEGT. The CDR3 spells CASSQRHTPTEAFF. CDR3 sequence (DNA): TGTGCCAGCAGTCAACGACATACCCCAACTGAAGCTTTCTTT.

The chain carries TRBV10-3 and TRBJ2-7; D gene ambiguous. The CDR3 totals 12 residues. Per the germline V gene, CDR1 is ENHRY and CDR2 is SYGVKD. With 1 base removed from V and 2 bases from J, the gap between germline ends came to 3 bases. The CDR3 region has the DNA TGTGCCATCAGTGAGTTTACCTACGAGCAGTACTTC. Protein sequence: CAISEFTYEQYF.